This paragraph reports one T cell receptor (beta chain). Its antigen is not identified. The method was immunoSEQ multiplex PCR; TCRdb's version includes in-frame clones alone and lacks a portion of them. The sample records more than 15,000 clones, around 72% being singletons. The sample is drawn from a study of PD-1 blockade in classical Hodgkin lymphoma. General observations from the study: Whoever responded completely had baseline diversity much like that seen in newly diagnosed patients.

The CDR3 length is 18 residues. The ends lost 5 bases at V and 7 bases at J; junction bases unmatched: 16. Per germline, CDR1 SGHKS and CDR2 YYEKEE (reference sequence). Brentuximab vedotin exposure varied, and every patient relapsed after autologous stem cell transplantation. The chain combines TRBV5-5 with TRBJ2-7, with 15 bases lining up with TRBD2. Specimen: peripheral blood mononuclear cells (PBMCs), collected at baseline. This sequence originates from a human donor with classical Hodgkin lymphoma. The CDR3 DNA reads TGTGCCAGCAGTTCCTCCCCGGGACTAGCGGGGGGTGCCAGGGAGCAGTACTTC. Amino acid sequence: CASSSSPGLAGGAREQYF.